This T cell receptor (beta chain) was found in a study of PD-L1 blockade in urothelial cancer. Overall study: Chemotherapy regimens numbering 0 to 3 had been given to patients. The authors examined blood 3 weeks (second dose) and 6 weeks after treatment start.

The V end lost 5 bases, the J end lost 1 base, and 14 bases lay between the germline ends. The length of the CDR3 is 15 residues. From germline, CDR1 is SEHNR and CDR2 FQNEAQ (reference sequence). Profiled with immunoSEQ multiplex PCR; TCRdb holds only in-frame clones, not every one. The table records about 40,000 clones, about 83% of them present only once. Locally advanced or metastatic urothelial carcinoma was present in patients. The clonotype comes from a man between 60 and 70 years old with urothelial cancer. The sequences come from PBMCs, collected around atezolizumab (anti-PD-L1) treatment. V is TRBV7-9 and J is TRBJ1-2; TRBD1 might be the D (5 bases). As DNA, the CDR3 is TGTGCCAGCAGCGATGGACAAGCAAGTAACTATGGCTACACCTTC. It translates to CASSDGQASNYGYTF.